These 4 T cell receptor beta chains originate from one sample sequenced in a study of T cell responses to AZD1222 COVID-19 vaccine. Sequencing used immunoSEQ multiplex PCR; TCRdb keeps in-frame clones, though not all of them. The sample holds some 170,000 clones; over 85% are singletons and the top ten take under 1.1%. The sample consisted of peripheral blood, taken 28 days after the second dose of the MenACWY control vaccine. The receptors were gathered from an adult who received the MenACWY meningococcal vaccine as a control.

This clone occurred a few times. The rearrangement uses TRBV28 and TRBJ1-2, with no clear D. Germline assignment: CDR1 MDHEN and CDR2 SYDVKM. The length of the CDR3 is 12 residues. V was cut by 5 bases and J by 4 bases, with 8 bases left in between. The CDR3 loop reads CASSRATYGYTF. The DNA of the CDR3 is TGTGCCAGCAGTAGGGCGACCTATGGCTACACCTTC.

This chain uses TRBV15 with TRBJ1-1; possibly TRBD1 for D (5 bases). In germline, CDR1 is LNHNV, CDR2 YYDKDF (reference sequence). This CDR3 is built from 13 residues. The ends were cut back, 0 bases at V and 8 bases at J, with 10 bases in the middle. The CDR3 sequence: CATSRDWGDEAFF. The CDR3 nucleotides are TGTGCCACCAGCAGAGATTGGGGCGACGAAGCTTTCTTT.

CDR3 amino acids: CASRPAWGENTEAFF. The DNA for the CDR3 is TGTGCCAGCCGACCGGCGTGGGGGGAGAACACTGAAGCTTTCTTT. V and J are TRBV25-1 and TRBJ1-1, with D perhaps TRBD1 (5 bases). Trimming shortened V by 8 bases and J by 1 base, and 17 bases separated the two germline ends. Germline assignment: CDR1 MGHDK and CDR2 SYGVNS. The CDR3 is 15 amino acids.

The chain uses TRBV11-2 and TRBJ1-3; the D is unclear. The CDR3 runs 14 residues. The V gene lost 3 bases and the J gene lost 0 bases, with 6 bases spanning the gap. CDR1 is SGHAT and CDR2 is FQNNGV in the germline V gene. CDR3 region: CASSFRPSGNTIYF. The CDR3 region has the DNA TGTGCCAGCAGCTTCAGGCCCTCTGGAAACACCATATATTTT.